Listed below are T cell receptor beta chains from one sample, sequenced in a study of beta chain features in type 1 diabetes. TCRdb's copy holds only in-frame clones and misses some; the assay was immunoSEQ multiplex PCR. The table records under 400,000 clones, less than 15% of them present only once. The sequencing sample was made of central memory CD4+ T cells from blood. These receptors were taken from a man younger than 45 in good health. The CDR3 runs from the conserved cysteine through the conserved F or W. Fields, in order: CDR3 DNA, CDR3 protein, J gene, V gene, D gene, clone size. The D gene is left open where the match is weak. Clone size is given for some rows only: seen once, a few or many times, or a class if the clone is expanded.

TGCAGCGTTGTTCAGGGTCAGGCCGGGGAGCTGTTTTTT	CSVVQGQAGELFF	TRBJ2-2	TRBV29-1	NA	NA
TGTGCCAGCAGCAAATCCGGGACAAAGCAGTTCTTC	CASSKSGTKQFF	TRBJ2-1	TRBV7-6	NA	NA
TGTGCCAGCAGCCCAAAGAAACAGTGGTCCAGCACAGATACGCAGTATTTT	CASSPKKQWSSTDTQYF	TRBJ2-3	TRBV7-2	NA	few
TGTGCCAGCAGCTTGGGAAAGGGGAACACTGAAGCTTTCTTT	CASSLGKGNTEAFF	TRBJ1-1	TRBV7-2	NA	few
TGTGCCAGCAGCTTAGAGGGAACAGGGGGCCGCGCCTACGAGCAGTACTTC	CASSLEGTGGRAYEQYF	TRBJ2-7	TRBV7-2	TRBD1	few
TGTGCCAGCAGCTTATCACAAGCGGGGGGCACCGGGGAGCTGTTTTTT	CASSLSQAGGTGELFF	TRBJ2-2	TRBV7-2	TRBD2	many
TGTGCCAGTAGTACAGGGACAGCGAACACCGGGGAGCTGTTTTTT	CASSTGTANTGELFF	TRBJ2-2	TRBV19	TRBD1	few
TGTGCCAGCAGTTTATCAGGGGTAGAGACCCAGTACTTC	CASSLSGVETQYF	TRBJ2-5	TRBV6-6	NA	NA
TGTGCCAGCAGCCAAGATCCCGGGACAGGGATTCCCGGAACACAAGCTTTCTTT	CASSQDPGTGIPGTQAFF	TRBJ1-1	TRBV4-2	TRBD1	NA
TGTGCCAGCAGCTTGGACAGGGGCGGTGAGCAGTTCTTC	CASSLDRGGEQFF	TRBJ2-1	TRBV5-4	TRBD1	few
TGTGCCTGGAGTGTACGAATCCGAGGGGAGCTGTTTTTT	CAWSVRIRGELFF	TRBJ2-2	TRBV30	NA	many
TGTGCCAGCAGCCGTAGCGGGGGCAAAGAGACCCAGTACTTC	CASSRSGGKETQYF	TRBJ2-5	TRBV7-7	TRBD2	NA
TGTGCCAGCAGCGTCGGGCAGTACCAAGAGACCCAGTACTTC	CASSVGQYQETQYF	TRBJ2-5	TRBV9	NA	NA
TGTGCCAGCAGCCAGGGACTAGCGACAGATACGCAGTATTTT	CASSQGLATDTQYF	TRBJ2-3	TRBV7-2	TRBD2	NA
TGCGCCAGCAGCCAAGATCGGGCAGGGTACGGCTACACCTTC	CASSQDRAGYGYTF	TRBJ1-2	TRBV4-3	NA	NA
TGTGCCATCAGTGAGTCGGGCAGGGGGAGGCTCTACGAGCAGTACTTC	CAISESGRGRLYEQYF	TRBJ2-7	TRBV10-3	NA	NA
TGTGCCAGCAGATCGGGGTTGGGGCCAGGAACCTATGGCTACACCTTC	CASRSGLGPGTYGYTF	TRBJ1-2	TRBV2	NA	NA
TGTGCCAGCAGGAACAGGGAGGAGCGGTCGGGCTACACCTTC	CASRNREERSGYTF	TRBJ1-2	TRBV6-5	NA	few
TGCAGTGCTAGTCAGGGCGAGACCCAGTACTTC	CSASQGETQYF	TRBJ2-5	TRBV20-1	NA	NA
TGCGCCAGCAGCCAGACTAGTTTAGCAGATACGCAGTATTTT	CASSQTSLADTQYF	TRBJ2-3	TRBV5-1	NA	NA
TGTGCCAGCAGTGATACCCGATTCACTGAAGCTTTCTTT	CASSDTRFTEAFF	TRBJ1-1	TRBV2	NA	NA
TGTGCCAGCAGCGTGTACCGGGACGAAGAGACCCAGTACTTC	CASSVYRDEETQYF	TRBJ2-5	TRBV7-9	NA	NA
TGTGCCAGCAGTGATGCGGGACAGTTCTCTGGAAACACCATATATTTT	CASSDAGQFSGNTIYF	TRBJ1-3	TRBV6-1	TRBD1	NA
TGTGCCAGCAGCGACCGGGGGCCAGCCCACTATGGCTACACCTTC	CASSDRGPAHYGYTF	TRBJ1-2	TRBV11-1	NA	NA
TGTGCCTGGAGTGTAGGACTAGCGGGAGCAAGGGATACGCAGTATTTT	CAWSVGLAGARDTQYF	TRBJ2-3	TRBV30	TRBD2	NA
TGCGCCAGCACCTTAGACAGGACGAACACCGGGGAGCTGTTTTTT	CASTLDRTNTGELFF	TRBJ2-2	TRBV10-1	NA	NA
TGTGCCAGCAGCAATCGGGACGAAAAACTGTTTTTT	CASSNRDEKLFF	TRBJ1-4	TRBV21-1	NA	many
TGTGCCAGCTCCGGGACAGCCCTCGGAGATGAAAAACTGTTTTTT	CASSGTALGDEKLFF	TRBJ1-4	TRBV6-6	TRBD1	NA
TGTGCCAGCTCGCCTATGGGGAGCCAGGGCTATGGCTACACCTTC	CASSPMGSQGYGYTF	TRBJ1-2	TRBV18	NA	few
TGTGCCAGAAGCCCAATAGGGATGCAGTACTTC	CARSPIGMQYF	TRBJ2-4	TRBV7-5	NA	few
TGTGCCAGCAGCGCGGGGTTGACACTGAGCAATCAGCCCCAGCATTTT	CASSAGLTLSNQPQHF	TRBJ1-5	TRBV2	NA	many
TGTGCCAGTAGTGTAGTAGCGGGGGGATTATCCAACGAGCAGTACTTC	CASSVVAGGLSNEQYF	TRBJ2-7	TRBV19	TRBD2	few
TGTGCCAGCAGCCCAAGACTAGCGGCAAGCACAGATACGCAGTATTTT	CASSPRLAASTDTQYF	TRBJ2-3	TRBV9	TRBD2	NA
TGTGCCAGCAGCGTAGACAGGGCGAATGAAAAACTGTTTTTT	CASSVDRANEKLFF	TRBJ1-4	TRBV9	NA	NA
TGTGCCTGGAGTGCCGGGTCAGGGGGAGCTAACTATGGCTACACCTTC	CAWSAGSGGANYGYTF	TRBJ1-2	TRBV30	TRBD1	few
TGTGCCAGCAGTGGACTAGCGGGGGTCCCCTACGAGCAGTACTTC	CASSGLAGVPYEQYF	TRBJ2-7	TRBV7-8	TRBD2	NA
TGTGCCAGCAGCCAGACGACAGGGGACAATGAGCAGTTCTTC	CASSQTTGDNEQFF	TRBJ2-1	TRBV11-2	TRBD1	NA
TGCGCCAGCAGTCACAAGAAGGGTAGCAATCAGCCCCAGCATTTT	CASSHKKGSNQPQHF	TRBJ1-5	TRBV4-1	NA	once
TGCGCCAGCAGCCAAGGAGAGGGAGGCAAAAACATTCAGTACTTC	CASSQGEGGKNIQYF	TRBJ2-4	TRBV4-1	NA	few
TGCGCCAGCAGCCCTAGCGGGATTTCCGGGGAGCTGTTTTTT	CASSPSGISGELFF	TRBJ2-2	TRBV4-3	TRBD2	NA
TGTGCCAGCAGCCCGGGACAGGGTTGGGTCACTGAAGCTTTCTTT	CASSPGQGWVTEAFF	TRBJ1-1	TRBV7-8	TRBD1	few
TGTGCCTGGAGTGGACAGGGGCTGGGGAAACTGTTTTTT	CAWSGQGLGKLFF	TRBJ1-4	TRBV30	TRBD1	few
TGTGCCAGCAGGCCCGGCGCATCCTACGAGCAGTACTTC	CASRPGASYEQYF	TRBJ2-7	TRBV2	NA	many
TGTGCCAGCAGCCCAGGGGGAATGAACACTGAAGCTTTCTTT	CASSPGGMNTEAFF	TRBJ1-1	TRBV7-2	TRBD1	NA
TGTGCCAGCAGCTTGGATAGGGGCTACGCCACAGATACGCAGTATTTT	CASSLDRGYATDTQYF	TRBJ2-3	TRBV5-4	NA	NA
TGCGCCAGCAGCCAAGAAGGACACATCTACAATGAGCAGTTCTTC	CASSQEGHIYNEQFF	TRBJ2-1	TRBV4-3	NA	few
TGTGCCAGCAGCCCCAAGTGGGACAGGACGTACCAAGAGACCCAGTACTTC	CASSPKWDRTYQETQYF	TRBJ2-5	TRBV5-6	TRBD1	few
TGTGCCAGCAGGAAACTAGCAGGCTATTACAATGAGCAGTTCTTC	CASRKLAGYYNEQFF	TRBJ2-1	TRBV2	NA	NA
TGTGCCAGCAGCTTAGCGGGAGGGGCTGGGGCCAACGTCCTGACTTTC	CASSLAGGAGANVLTF	TRBJ2-6	TRBV7-2	TRBD2	few
TGTGCCAGCAGACACGACAGGGTGGCCACCTTC	CASRHDRVATF	TRBJ1-2	TRBV6-5	TRBD1	NA
TGTGCCAGCAGCTTGCCCAGGGCGTCAGTTTATGAAGGCTACACCTTC	CASSLPRASVYEGYTF	TRBJ1-2	TRBV5-6	NA	NA
TGTGCCAGCAGCCACCGGGACCAAAACATTCAGTACTTC	CASSHRDQNIQYF	TRBJ2-4	TRBV5-6	NA	many
TGTGCCTGGGATACCGGGACTGAGGGTCAGCCCCAGCATTTT	CAWDTGTEGQPQHF	TRBJ1-5	TRBV30	NA	few